This T cell receptor (beta chain) was observed in a study of CD8 T cells in Susac syndrome (dated by TCRdb to between 2017 and 2020). General notes on the study: Repertoire sequencing was used to test whether CD8+ T cell activation and differentiation in Susac syndrome was antigen driven.

Peripheral blood CD8+ and CD4+ T cells from healthy donors, Susac syndrome patients and multiple sclerosis patients were profiled by high-throughput TCR beta sequencing. Treatment-naive patients with stable or active relapsing-remitting disease fulfilling revised McDonald criteria were used as multiple sclerosis controls. Bulk CD8+ and CD4+ T cells were purified by magnetic negative isolation, whereas CD8+ TEMRA cells were enriched by FACS. Blood was drawn into EDTA tubes, processed within 24 hours, and PBMCs were isolated by density gradient centrifugation. PBMCs intended for TCR sequencing were frozen in liquid nitrogen and were later thawed in a 37 degrees C water bath. Purity of sorted or isolated CD4+, CD8+ and CD8+ TEMRA cells was at least 90%. Study-wide conclusions, independent of this receptor: The number of individuals in the TCR sequencing and HLA analysis was recognized as being relatively small.

The trim is 6 bases for V and 2 bases for J, with a gap of 6 bases between the germline ends. CDR1 MDHEN and CDR2 SYDVKM are derived from the germline V gene. The CDR3 measures 12 amino acids from cysteine to phenylalanine. Of all the DNA, just the CDR3 is kept, 36 bases in frame from base 1. RNA was extracted using the RNeasy kit, and roughly 0.45 to 1 ug of the RNA was reverse transcribed with random hexamers. TCR beta CDR3 regions were amplified with the immunoSEQ multiplex PCR assay covering 54 Vbeta and 13 Jbeta segments. PCR amplification bias was corrected by using a synthetic template baseline for primer optimization and computational correction. The paper's processing steps were these. Reads were annotated to V, D and J genes according to IMGT and were analyzed with immunoSEQ Analyzer, with only productive sequences retained. Clonality was computed as one minus Shannon entropy normalized by log2 of the number of productive unique sequences. For each patient and control, public and private clones were evaluated within the 100 most prevalent clones. Susac-specific clones were defined as absent from healthy and MS cohorts, over a thousand published viral clones and other ImmuneACCESS disease sequences. TCRdb handled the public reads itself, with Q25 trimming in fastp and clone calling in MiXCR, and kept productive beta chains. Rows merge per CDR3 protein into single entries with the most common DNA and genes. The V and J calls here are based on TCRdb, not the publication. Here the sample has about 180,000 distinct CDR3 sequences; approximately 96% occur a single time. The top ten constitute approximately 0.09% of the sample.

This clonotype was detected once. The specificity of this receptor is unknown. No base quality values were provided; no much bigger clone lies one nucleotide off. A lone read offers only weak evidence. This clonotype was obtained from a human donor with multiple sclerosis. The rearrangement joined TRBV28 to TRBJ2-3; the D segment cannot be called with confidence. The material sequenced was CD4+ T cells from PBMCs. The nucleotides read TGTGCCAGCAGCTCCGCCACAGATACGCAGTATTTT. Its protein product is CASSSATDTQYF.